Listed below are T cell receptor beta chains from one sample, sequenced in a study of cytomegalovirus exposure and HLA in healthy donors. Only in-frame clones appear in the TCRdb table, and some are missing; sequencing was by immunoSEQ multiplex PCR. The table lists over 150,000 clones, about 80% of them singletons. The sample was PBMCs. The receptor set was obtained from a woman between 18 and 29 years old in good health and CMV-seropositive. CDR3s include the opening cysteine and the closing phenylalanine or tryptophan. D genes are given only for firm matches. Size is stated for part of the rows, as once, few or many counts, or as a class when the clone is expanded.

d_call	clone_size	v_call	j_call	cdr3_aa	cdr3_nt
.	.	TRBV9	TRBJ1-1	CASSVGGSMNTEAFF	TGTGCCAGCAGCGTAGGAGGCTCCATGAACACTGAAGCTTTCTTT
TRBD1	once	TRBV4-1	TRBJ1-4	CASSQDQGAYEKLFF	TGCGCCAGCAGCCAAGATCAGGGGGCGTATGAAAAACTGTTTTTT
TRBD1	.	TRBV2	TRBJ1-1	CASSTGQGAGAEAFF	TGTGCCAGCAGTACGGGACAGGGGGCGGGCGCTGAAGCTTTCTTT
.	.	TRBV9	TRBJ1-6	CASSVGVGADSPLHF	TGTGCCAGCAGCGTAGGCGTGGGTGCGGATTCACCCCTCCACTTT
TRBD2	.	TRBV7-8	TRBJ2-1	CASSRGRTSGYNEQFF	TGTGCCAGCAGCCGGGGGAGGACTAGCGGGTACAATGAGCAGTTCTTC
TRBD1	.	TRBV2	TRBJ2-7	CATRDSPSHEQYF	TGTGCCACCAGGGACAGTCCCTCCCACGAGCAGTACTTC
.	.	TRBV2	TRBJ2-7	CASSRLSGPSYEQYF	TGTGCCAGCAGCCGCCTTAGCGGACCATCCTACGAGCAGTACTTC
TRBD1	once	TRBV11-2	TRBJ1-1	CASSTPGGASEAFF	TGTGCCAGCAGCACGCCAGGGGGCGCGTCAGAAGCTTTCTTT
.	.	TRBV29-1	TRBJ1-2	CSVELDNYGYTF	TGCAGCGTTGAGTTAGATAACTATGGCTACACCTTC
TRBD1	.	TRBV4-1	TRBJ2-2	CASSPWTGRGGELFF	TGCGCCAGCAGCCCATGGACAGGCAGGGGCGGGGAGCTGTTTTTT
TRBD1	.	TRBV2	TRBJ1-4	CASSAPPDRGLINEKLFF	TGTGCCAGCAGTGCACCTCCGGACAGGGGGTTGATTAATGAAAAACTGTTTTTT
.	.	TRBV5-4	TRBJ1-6	CASSLGVFSYNSPLHF	TGTGCCAGCAGCTTGGGAGTCTTCTCCTATAATTCACCCCTCCACTTT
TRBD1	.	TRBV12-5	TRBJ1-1	CASGLVGGTGAMNTEAFF	TGTGCTAGTGGTTTGGTAGGGGGGACAGGGGCCATGAACACTGAAGCTTTCTTT
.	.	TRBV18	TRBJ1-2	CASSPPGAGYTF	TGTGCCAGCTCACCACCGGGCGCGGGCTACACCTTC